Each of the 21 T cell receptor beta chains below was sequenced from the same sample in a study of cytomegalovirus exposure and HLA in healthy donors. PCR employed 60 Vbeta and 13 Jbeta primers. This table comes from immunoSEQ multiplex PCR, and its TCRdb copy is limited to in-frame clones, with some not included. In the table there are over 90,000 clones, around 64% of which are singletons. Sequenced sample: PBMCs. The receptors stem from a man between 60 and 75 years old in good health and CMV-seronegative.

The CDR3 region is CASRVIGGASTDTQYF. CDR3 DNA: TGCGCCAGCAGGGTAATAGGCGGGGCGAGCACAGATACGCAGTATTTT. The chain joins TRBV5-1 to TRBJ2-3; perhaps TRBD2 as D (6 bases). The ends were cut back, 5 bases at V and 0 bases at J, with 16 bases in the middle. The CDR3 is 16 residues long. The germline V gene has CDR1 SGHRS and CDR2 YFSETQ.

Only a few counts were recorded for this clone. V is TRBV11-1 and J is TRBJ1-2, with D possibly TRBD1 on 5 matching bases. Germline values: CDR1 SGHAT, CDR2 FQDESV (reference sequence). This CDR3 is 14 amino acids long. V lost 0 bases to trimming and J lost 2 bases, with 7 bases between them. CDR3 nucleotides: TGTGCCAGCAGCTTAGCAGGGGCAAACTATGGCTACACCTTC. Its protein is CASSLAGANYGYTF.

This sequence joins TRBV5-6 and TRBJ2-7, with D unresolved. Per germline, CDR1 SGHDT and CDR2 YYEEEE. The CDR3 is made up of 13 amino acids. Trimming cost V 5 bases and J 0 bases, with 9 bases left between them. The CDR3 loop is CASRVGLSYEQYF. CDR3 nucleotide sequence: TGTGCCAGCAGGGTCGGTCTCTCCTACGAGCAGTACTTC.

Remarks on this clone: At one end, the junction sequence differs from germline, possibly due to a read error. Distinct nucleotide sequences in the sample also encode this CDR3. This chain links TRBV27 with TRBJ2-3; D is possibly TRBD1 (6 bases). The CDR3 runs to 17 residues. Germline values: CDR1 MNHEY, CDR2 SMNVEV (reference sequence). The CDR3: CASSLTPGALLGSTQYF. CDR3 DNA sequence: TGTGCCAGCAGTTTAACGCCAGGGGCCCTTCTAGGGAGTACGCAATATTTT.

Only a few counts were recorded for this clone. The CDR3 region has the DNA TGTGCCAGCAGTTTTAGCGGGAGGGGGAGGGAGCAGTACTTC. This encodes CASSFSGRGREQYF. The V gene is TRBV27, the J gene TRBJ2-7; 11 positions match TRBD2. V shed 3 bases, J shed 7 bases, and the junction held 5 bases outside the gene matches. This CDR3 has 14 residues. Germline V gene data show CDR1 as MNHEY and CDR2 as SMNVEV (reference sequence).

The chain combines TRBV11-3 with TRBJ1-1; tentatively, D is TRBD1 (6 bases). Germline CDR1 is SGHNT and CDR2 is YENEEA. This CDR3 has 14 residues. V lost 3 bases to trimming and J lost 2 bases, with 10 bases between them. The CDR3 region has the DNA TGTGCCAGCAGCTTTACGGACAGCAACACTGAAGCTTTCTTT. This translates into CASSFTDSNTEAFF. The entire variable domain, with the rest obtained from reference TRBV11-3 and TRBJ1-1, is as follows: EAGVVQSPRYKIIEKKQPVAFWCNPISGHNTLYWYLQNLGQGPELLIRYENEEAVDDSQLPKDRFSAERLKGVDSTLKIQPAELGDSAVYLCASSFTDSNTEAFFGQGTRLTVV.

The J gene is TRBJ2-3, the V gene TRBV11-2, with 12 positions matching TRBD2. Germline-derived CDR1 and CDR2 are SGHAT and FQNNGV. This CDR3 comprises 18 residues. J lost 1 base, V lost 0 bases, and 5 bases had no gene match. The CDR3 loop is CASSLDLRLAGGTDTQYF. Here the CDR3 DNA reads TGTGCCAGCAGCTTAGATCTAAGACTAGCGGGGGGCACAGATACGCAGTATTTT.

V gene TRBV5-1 combines with J gene TRBJ1-2; no reliable D call. The CDR3 length is 13 residues. CDR1 is SGHRS and CDR2 is YFSETQ in the germline V gene. Deletions cut 10 bases from V and 5 bases from J, with 18 bases between. The CDR3 sequence: CAVRSVPFYGYTF. The CDR3 DNA sequence: TGCGCCGTTCGAAGCGTGCCCTTTTATGGCTACACCTTC.

The rearrangement joins TRBV11-2 to TRBJ2-5; TRBD1 agrees at 9 bases. The CDR3 is made up of 15 amino acids. The V segment lost 3 bases and the J segment 5 bases; nucleotides outside the gene matches: 7. Germline CDR1 reads SGHAT; CDR2 reads FQNNGV. CDR3 DNA sequence: TGTGCCAGCAGCTTCCTGGACAGGGGCCGGGAGACCCAGTACTTC. Translated, it gives CASSFLDRGRETQYF.

The chain combines TRBV13 with TRBJ1-2; 9 bases fit TRBD1. The trim removed 5 bases at V and 4 bases at J, leaving 11 bases unmatched. The CDR3 covers 16 residues. Germline V lookup: CDR1 PRHDT, CDR2 FYEKMQ (reference sequence). The CDR3 DNA is TGTGCCAGCAGCGAACAGGGGGCGAAGTTCGGCTATGGCTACACCTTC. Its translation: CASSEQGAKFGYGYTF.

This chain links TRBV27 with TRBJ1-1, with TRBD1 as a possible D gene (6 bases). The CDR3 sequence is 14 residues long. The germline V gene has CDR1 MNHEY and CDR2 SMNVEV (reference sequence). Deletions cut 7 bases from V and 3 bases from J, with 15 bases between. CDR3 nucleotides: TGTGCCAGCACGCCCTCTTGGGGGCACACTGAAGCTTTCTTT. Its protein is CASTPSWGHTEAFF.

This chain connects TRBV5-1 to TRBJ2-5; TRBD2 agrees at 9 bases. The DNA end is more similar to TRBJ2-7, so the J call may be wrong. This CDR3 contains 14 residues. In germline, CDR1 is SGHRS, CDR2 YFSETQ. CDR3 nucleotide sequence: TGCGCCAGCAGCTTGGATAGCGGGAGTTACGAGCAGTACTTC. It encodes CASSLDSGSYEQYF.

Concerning this clone: Other DNA sequences in the same sample also yield this CDR3. The chain uses TRBV20-1 and TRBJ2-7; a possible D gene is TRBD2 (6 bases). The CDR3 consists of 11 residues. The ends were cut back, 3 bases at V and 3 bases at J, with 6 bases in the middle. Germline V gene data show CDR1 as DFQATT and CDR2 as SNEGSKA (reference sequence). The CDR3 reads CSARRGYEQYF. CDR3 DNA sequence: TGCAGTGCTAGGCGGGGCTACGAGCAGTACTTC.

The chain couples TRBV11-3 to TRBJ1-6; D ambiguous. CDR3 length equals 12 residues. V was cut by 5 bases and J by 11 bases, with 10 bases left in between. Germline V gene data show CDR1 as SGHNT and CDR2 as YENEEA. As DNA, the CDR3 is TGTGCCAGCAGCCAAACCAACACACCCCTCCACTTT. Encoded protein: CASSQTNTPLHF.

The chain employs TRBV13 and TRBJ2-3; D is perhaps TRBD2 (5 bases). V was trimmed by 5 bases and J by 1 base, leaving 13 bases between them. The CDR3 totals 15 residues. Looked up from germline, CDR1 is PRHDT and CDR2 is FYEKMQ (reference sequence). The CDR3 sequence is CASSGRRVGTDTQYF. DNA for the CDR3: TGTGCCAGCAGCGGAAGGCGGGTCGGCACAGATACGCAGTATTTT.

V is TRBV2 and J is TRBJ1-2; possible D gene TRBD1, 5 bases. The germline V gene encodes CDR1 SNHLY and CDR2 FYNNEI. This CDR3 comprises 13 residues. Trimming left V 6 bases short and J 8 bases short, with 16 bases between. CDR3 DNA sequence: TGTGCCAGCAGCCCAGAGGAAGGGGTCGGCTACACCTTC. The encoded protein is CASSPEEGVGYTF.

V is TRBV7-6 and J is TRBJ1-5; TRBD1 might be the D (6 bases). The CDR3 has 14 residues. Trimming cost V 5 bases and J 3 bases, with 11 bases left between them. Germline V lookup: CDR1 SGHVS, CDR2 FNYEAQ. CDR3 nucleotides: TGTGCCAGCAGCCAGGGGACCTACAATCAGCCCCAGCATTTT. It codes for CASSQGTYNQPQHF.

This chain connects TRBV5-8 to TRBJ1-6; TRBD1 might be the D (5 bases). Germline CDR1 reads SGHTS; CDR2 reads YDEGEE. The CDR3 runs 18 residues. Trimming shortened V by 4 bases and J by 0 bases, and 17 bases separated the two germline ends. CDR3 region: CASSPASGGGSYNSPLHF. The CDR3, as DNA: TGTGCCAGCAGCCCCGCCAGCGGGGGAGGCTCCTATAATTCACCCCTCCACTTT.

This clone was seen only once. The chain recombines TRBV5-5 with TRBJ2-3, with TRBD1 matching over 9 bases. V shed 7 bases and J 4 bases; nucleotides not matched to a gene: 4. Germline V gene data show CDR1 as SGHKS and CDR2 as YYEKEE (reference sequence). This CDR3 spans 13 amino acids. CDR3 region: CASGTGKADTQYF. CDR3 nucleotides: TGTGCCAGCGGGACAGGGAAGGCAGATACGCAGTATTTT.

V usage is TRBV29-1 and J usage is TRBJ2-2, with TRBD2 identical over 12 bases. Germline values: CDR1 SQVTM, CDR2 ANQGSEA. The CDR3 totals 15 residues. With V trimmed by 5 bases and J by 4 bases, 5 bases remained unmatched. Here the CDR3 DNA reads TGCAGCGTTAAGACTAGCGGGAGTCCCACCGGGGAGCTGTTTTTT. Residues: CSVKTSGSPTGELFF.

V and J are TRBV4-1 and TRBJ2-3; 10 positions match TRBD2. Germline CDR1 is MGHRA and CDR2 is YSYEKL. Trimming at V came to 4 bases and at J to 3 bases, leaving 22 bases not matched to a gene. The CDR3 is made up of 21 amino acids. The DNA for the CDR3 is TGCGCCAGCAGCCCACCTAAGGGAGGAAAAGCGGGGGGGCACAAGACAGATACGCAGTATTTT. This codes for CASSPPKGGKAGGHKTDTQYF.